This T cell receptor beta chain emerged from a study of control samples from healthy donors and cancer patients. Here immunoSEQ multiplex PCR was the method, and the copy in TCRdb shows in-frame clones only, minus some. The sample holds around 51,000 clones, roughly 80% seen once. This clone was observed a few times. Input material: blood. The clonotype was recovered from a man aged 70-80 years in good health.

The CDR3 bases are TGCGCCAGCAGCTTACCGCTCCCGGGCGGGACTAGACATACCGGGGAGCTGTTTTTT. Its protein product is CASSLPLPGGTRHTGELFF. This chain links TRBV5-1 with TRBJ2-2; 8 bases fit TRBD2. The V and J ends lost 2 bases and 5 bases, in that order; junction bases with no gene match: 17. The CDR3 spans 19 residues. Germline lookup yields CDR1 SGHRS and CDR2 YFSETQ.